This T cell receptor beta chain was identified in a study of T cells in Graves' hyperthyroidism and ophthalmopathy (dated by TCRdb to about 2019). Study-level background: Peripheral blood samples were taken at the time of initial diagnosis, prior to any treatment. TCR V-J signatures able to tell the groups apart were searched for in a discovery cohort of more than 90 patients, of whom more than 40 had Graves' ophthalmopathy and more than 55 had stable Graves' hyperthyroidism. Whether ophthalmopathy could be predicted prospectively was tested in an independent validation cohort made up of 18 to 20 hyperthyroidism patients plus 17 patients who later progressed to ophthalmopathy. The 100 discovery patients were randomly split 7:3 into training and test sets. The study also compared thyroid tissue and blood T-cell repertoires from about six Graves' hyperthyroidism patients. Once sampling was done, hyperthyroidism patients were given methimazole at a starting dose of 30 mg daily, whereas ophthalmopathy patients were given high-dose intravenous methylprednisolone. TCR Vbeta CDR3 sequencing of 120 to 150 peripheral blood samples (more than 40 ophthalmopathy, about 80 hyperthyroidism and some 17 progressor patients) is reported in the paper. Summary of the overall study and its limitations: Most expanded thyroid clonotypes (frequency above 0.001) were also found in blood, which suggests that blood repertoires may mirror thyroid immune responses. Ophthalmopathy was separated from stable hyperthyroidism by a 13 V-J signature model, with about 86% sensitivity and about 81% specificity obtained in cross-validation and 80%/75% obtained in testing. Sample size was not statistically predetermined, and blinding of investigators to group allocation was not performed. In validation, the model predicted progression to ophthalmopathy with 55% to 71% sensitivity and about 72% specificity, a median of 6.5 months before onset.

The TCR beta CDR3 regions were amplified from the RNA transcripts. A first-round RT-PCR of the TCR CDR3 used the HTBI primer set with the Qiagen OneStep RT-PCR kit. The libraries were constructed in a second round of multiplex PCR and then size-selected and purified. Paired-end sequencing of the libraries was performed with 100 bp reads on an Illumina HiSeq2000. Regarding the original processing steps: Raw data were processed with SOAPnuke, discarding reads with adapters, uncalled bases, mean Phred below 15, or no exact constant-primer or identifier match. COPE v1.2.5 was used to merge high-quality paired reads, and clonotypes were defined as unique nucleotide sequences. MiTCR v1.1 was used to align clonotypes to the IMGT TRBV, TRBD and TRBJ reference segments. Analysis was restricted to V-J combinations with a frequency above 0.0001, which covered about 99% of repertoires. The TCS score was defined as F50 (clonal expansion) divided by E x V (chaos), with BLOSUM62-based TCRdist calculated between CDR3 peptides within each V-J. Welch's t-statistics and random forest reduced 500 to 650 V-J features to 13, which were used in a naive Bayes classifier (R e1071). The public reads were run again by TCRdb, first through fastp at Q25 and then through MiXCR, and only productive beta chains were kept. Each entry is one CDR3 protein sequence, shown with its most common DNA and genes. TCRdb, not the original authors, processed these V and J calls. This sample has roughly 530,000 distinct CDR3 sequences in its table, and roughly 17% of those were observed once. The leading ten clones occupy 15% to 20% of the sample.

This clonotype was counted a few times. The target of this receptor is not known. No qualities accompany the bases; no much larger clone lies one base away. Inclusive of the bounding cysteine and phenylalanine, the CDR3 is 16 residues long. Only the CDR3 portion is preserved as DNA: 48 bases, with reading frame beginning at the first base. Per the germline V gene (reference sequence), LNHDA is the CDR1 and SQIVND is the CDR2. V is reduced by 3 bases and J by 10 bases, leaving a spacing of 24 bases between them. Ophthalmopathy patients had moderately to severely active disease, with a Clinical Activity Score of 3 or more, a NOSPECS grade of 4 or more, and a disease duration of less than 3 months. The study excluded patients with uncontrolled infections, other autoimmune diseases, pregnancy or lactation. Clinical symptoms, serum thyroxine and TRAb, thyroid ultrasound, and orbital computed tomography formed the basis for the diagnoses. PBMCs were isolated from around 10 ml of fresh peripheral blood by Ficoll-Paque density gradient centrifugation. Trizol reagent was used to extract total RNA, and RNA quality was then checked on an Agilent 2100 Bioanalyzer.

The chain is assembled from TRBV19 and TRBJ1-2; too little of a D gene remains to name it. Input material: blood. This TCR came from a woman under 30 with Graves' ophthalmopathy. The CDR3 protein: CASSIRHTTISFDYTF. The nucleotide sequence reads as follows: TGTGCCAGTAGTATCCGCCACACCACCATATCTTTCGACTACACCTTC.